The 10 T cell receptor beta chains presented below share a single source sample, sequenced in a study of blood T cell repertoires in COVID-19. Method: immunoSEQ multiplex PCR; TCRdb's copy keeps in-frame clones and lacks some. Among around 310,000 clones listed, around nine tenths were seen once. The sample consisted of peripheral blood. The receptors derive from a woman in her forties or fifties with active or convalescent COVID-19.

This chain connects TRBV15 to TRBJ2-7; 7 nucleotides match TRBD1. Germline CDR1 is LNHNV and CDR2 is YYDKDF (reference sequence). The CDR3 extends over 15 amino acids. V gave up 2 bases and J gave up 4 bases; unmatched junction bases: 8. In nucleotides, the CDR3 is TGTGCCACCAGCAGAAGAGCCACAGGGGTGTACGAGCAGTACTTC. Its translation: CATSRRATGVYEQYF.

This clone was detected only once. The chain joins TRBV21-1 to TRBJ1-4; no check of the table's D call, TRBD1, against the DNA was made. TRBV21-1 is described as a pseudogene. CDR3 length equals 16 residues. This CDR3 is CASSVPGQGANEKLFF. The CDR3 nucleotides read TGTGCCAGCAGCGTCCCGGGACAGGGTGCTAATGAAAAACTGTTTTTT.

The V gene is TRBV29-1, the J gene TRBJ2-1, with 10 positions matching TRBD2. Per the germline V gene, CDR1 is SQVTM and CDR2 is ANQGSEA. This CDR3 region has 15 residues. Trimming at V came to 8 bases and at J to 10 bases, leaving 17 bases not matched to a gene. CDR3 amino acids: CSPLTPAAGGYEQFF. The CDR3 DNA reads TGCAGCCCCCTAACTCCCGCAGCGGGAGGGTACGAGCAGTTCTTC.

The CDR3 sequence: CASSHGGAANTGELFF. In DNA, the CDR3 is TGCGCCAGCAGCCACGGCGGAGCGGCGAACACCGGGGAGCTGTTTTTT. This chain uses TRBV4-1 with TRBJ2-2, with D perhaps TRBD2 (5 bases). V was shortened by 3 bases and J by 0 bases, with 11 bases between the two germline ends. CDR3 size: 16 residues. Per the germline V gene, CDR1 is MGHRA and CDR2 is YSYEKL.

Regarding this clone: Other DNA sequences in this specimen translate into the identical CDR3. The chain links TRBV18 to TRBJ1-1, with TRBD1 identical over 7 bases. Germline CDR1 reads KGHSH; CDR2 reads LQKENI. The CDR3 consists of 14 residues. After removal of 3 bases from V and 3 bases from J, the junction contained 4 bases not matched to a gene. CDR3 DNA: TGTGCCAGCTCACCCCGGGACAGAGACACTGAAGCTTTCTTT. As protein: CASSPRDRDTEAFF.

The chain's CDR3 is CASSRGTASSYEQYF. CDR3 DNA sequence: TGTGCCAGCAGCCGAGGGACAGCGAGCTCCTACGAGCAGTACTTC. J is TRBJ2-7 and V is TRBV7-3, with 7 bases identical to TRBD1. In germline, CDR1 is SGHTA, CDR2 FQGTGA. This CDR3 is built from 15 residues. V lost 5 bases to trimming and J lost 0 bases; unmatched junction nucleotides: 7.

This clone was picked up a small number of times. The chain is built from TRBV6-5 and TRBJ1-2; 8 bases agree with TRBD1. Germline V CDR1 and CDR2: MNHEY, SVGAGI. There are 12 residues in the CDR3. V lost 8 bases to trimming and J lost 5 bases; unmatched junction nucleotides: 4. The CDR3 reads CASRGQGYGYTF. CDR3 in DNA: TGTGCCAGCCGCGGACAGGGTTATGGCTACACCTTC.

As DNA, the CDR3 is TGTGCCAGCAGTTTCTCAGGGGGCAATGGCTACACCTTC. Its translation: CASSFSGGNGYTF. The V gene is TRBV27, the J gene TRBJ1-2, with 8 bases identical to TRBD1. Germline V CDR1 and CDR2: MNHEY, SMNVEV (reference sequence). The V segment lost 3 bases and the J segment 6 bases; nucleotides outside the gene matches: 3. The CDR3 consists of 13 residues.

V and J are TRBV30 and TRBJ1-5; D is perhaps TRBD1 (5 bases). The CDR3 totals 15 residues. Trimming removed 0 bases at V and 5 bases at J, with 14 bases between. Germline assignment: CDR1 GTSNPN and CDR2 SVGIG (reference sequence). The CDR3 bases are TGTGCCTGGAGTGTAAAGGGGTCTGAGTATCAGCCCCAGCATTTT. Translation gives CAWSVKGSEYQPQHF.

The V call is TRBV19, the J call TRBJ2-2; maybe TRBD1 (6 bases). Germline V gene lookup returns CDR1 LNHDA and CDR2 SQIVND (reference sequence). The CDR3 is made up of 14 amino acids. Trimming stripped 6 bases from V and 4 bases from J, with 12 bases between. The CDR3 DNA is TGTGCCAGTAGGGGGCAGGGGTCCACCGGGGAGCTGTTTTTT. This codes for CASRGQGSTGELFF. Based on the CDR3 plus reference TRBV19 and TRBJ2-2, the full variable domain is DGGITQSPKYLFRKEGQNVTLSCEQNLNHDAMYWYRQDPGQGLRLIYYSQIVNDFQKGDIAEGYSVSREKKESFPLTVTSAQKNPTAFYLCASRGQGSTGELFFGEGSRLTVL.